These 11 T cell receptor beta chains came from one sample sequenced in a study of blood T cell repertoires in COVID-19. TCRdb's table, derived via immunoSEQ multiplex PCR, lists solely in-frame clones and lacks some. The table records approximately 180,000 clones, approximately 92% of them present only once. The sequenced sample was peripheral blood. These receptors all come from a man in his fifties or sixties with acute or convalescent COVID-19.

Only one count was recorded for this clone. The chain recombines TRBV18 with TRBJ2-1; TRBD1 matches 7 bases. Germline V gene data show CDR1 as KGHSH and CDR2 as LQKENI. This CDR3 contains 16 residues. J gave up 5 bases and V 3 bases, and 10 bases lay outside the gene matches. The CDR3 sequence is CASSPYGQELNNEQFF. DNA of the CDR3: TGTGCCAGCTCACCTTACGGACAGGAGCTTAACAATGAGCAGTTCTTC.

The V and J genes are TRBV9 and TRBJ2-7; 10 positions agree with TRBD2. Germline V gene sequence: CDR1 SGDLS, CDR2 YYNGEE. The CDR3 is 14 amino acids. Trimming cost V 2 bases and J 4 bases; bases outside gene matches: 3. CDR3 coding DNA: TGTGCCAGCAGCGTCTCTAGCGGGAGTTACGAGCAGTACTTC. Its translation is CASSVSSGSYEQYF.

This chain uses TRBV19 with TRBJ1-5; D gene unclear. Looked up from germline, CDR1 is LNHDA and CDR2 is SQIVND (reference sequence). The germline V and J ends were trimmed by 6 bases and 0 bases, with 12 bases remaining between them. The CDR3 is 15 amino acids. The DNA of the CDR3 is TGTGCCAGTAGGGGATTGGGAGATAGCAATCAGCCCCAGCATTTT. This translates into CASRGLGDSNQPQHF.

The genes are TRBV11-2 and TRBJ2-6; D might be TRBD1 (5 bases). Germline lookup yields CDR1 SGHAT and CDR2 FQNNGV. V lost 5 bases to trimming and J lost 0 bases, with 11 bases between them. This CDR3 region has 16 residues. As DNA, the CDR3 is TGTGCCAGCAGCATAAGACAGTTCTCTGGGGCCAACGTCCTGACTTTC. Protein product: CASSIRQFSGANVLTF.

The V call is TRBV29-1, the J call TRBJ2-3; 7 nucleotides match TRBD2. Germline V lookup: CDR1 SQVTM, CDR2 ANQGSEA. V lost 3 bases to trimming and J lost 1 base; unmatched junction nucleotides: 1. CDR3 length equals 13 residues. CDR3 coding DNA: TGCAGCGTTGATGCGGGGGGCACAGATACGCAGTATTTT. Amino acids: CSVDAGGTDTQYF.

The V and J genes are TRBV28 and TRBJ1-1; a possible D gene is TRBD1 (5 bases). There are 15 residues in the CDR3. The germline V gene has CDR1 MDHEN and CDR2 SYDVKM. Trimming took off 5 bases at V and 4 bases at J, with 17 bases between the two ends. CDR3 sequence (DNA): TGTGCCAGCAGTCCTCCGGGCAGGGTTGCCACTGAAGCTTTCTTT. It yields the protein CASSPPGRVATEAFF.

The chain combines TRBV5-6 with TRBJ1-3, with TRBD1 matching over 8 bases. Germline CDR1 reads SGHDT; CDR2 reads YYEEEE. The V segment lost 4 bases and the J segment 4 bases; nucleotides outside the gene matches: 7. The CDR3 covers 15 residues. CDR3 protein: CASSDRGRVGNTIYF. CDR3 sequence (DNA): TGTGCCAGCAGCGACAGGGGACGTGTCGGAAACACCATATATTTT.

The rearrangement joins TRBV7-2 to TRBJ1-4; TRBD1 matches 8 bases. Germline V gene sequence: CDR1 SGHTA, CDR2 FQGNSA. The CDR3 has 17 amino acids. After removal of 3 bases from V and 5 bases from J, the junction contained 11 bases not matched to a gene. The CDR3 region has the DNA TGTGCCAGCAGCTTGAAGGGAGGACAGGGCGGGAATGAAAAACTGTTTTTT. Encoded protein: CASSLKGGQGGNEKLFF.

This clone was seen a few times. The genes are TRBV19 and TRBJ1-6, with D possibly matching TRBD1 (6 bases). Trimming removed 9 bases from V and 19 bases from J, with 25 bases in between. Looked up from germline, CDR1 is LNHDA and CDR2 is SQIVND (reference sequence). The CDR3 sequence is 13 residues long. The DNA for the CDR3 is TGTGCCAGCCACCCCCGGGACACCCATTCACTGCACTTT. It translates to CASHPRDTHSLHF.

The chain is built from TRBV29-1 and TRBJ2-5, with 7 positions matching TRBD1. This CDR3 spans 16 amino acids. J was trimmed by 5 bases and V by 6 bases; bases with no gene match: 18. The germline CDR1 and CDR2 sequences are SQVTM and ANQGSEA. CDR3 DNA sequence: TGCAGCGTCCGCGCTTCCGGGACAGTAGCGTGGGAGACCCAGTACTTC. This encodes CSVRASGTVAWETQYF.

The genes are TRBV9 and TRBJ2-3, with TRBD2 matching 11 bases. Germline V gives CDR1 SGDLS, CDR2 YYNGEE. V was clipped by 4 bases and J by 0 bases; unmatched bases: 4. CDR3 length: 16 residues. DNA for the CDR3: TGTGCCAGCAGCCTTCGGACTAGCGGGAGCACAGATACGCAGTATTTT. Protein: CASSLRTSGSTDTQYF.